This T cell receptor (beta chain) came from a study of T cell responses to AZD1222 COVID-19 vaccine. About the research overall: Combined were second doses at about 4 or about 12 weeks.

Here immunoSEQ multiplex PCR was the method, and the copy in TCRdb shows in-frame clones only, minus some. Of more than 95,000 clones listed, approximately 90% are singletons. The V gene end was trimmed by 3 bases and the J gene end by 8 bases; junction bases not matched to a gene: 8. The CDR3 is 15 residues long. Looked up from germline, CDR1 is SGHTA and CDR2 is FQGNSA. The clonotype was recovered from an adult in good health. The sample was peripheral blood, taken on day 0 of AZD1222 vaccination. The chain joins TRBV7-2 to TRBJ2-1, with 9 positions matching TRBD2. The CDR3 is CASSFLASGTDEQFF. CDR3 coding DNA: TGTGCCAGCAGCTTCCTGGCTAGCGGGACCGATGAGCAGTTCTTC.